This TCR beta chain was sequenced in a study of human T cells and chemical hapten exposure. Study at large: Once 0.01% DPC had been applied to the upper back by patch test, readings were taken at 6 days. Study outcomes and limitations: Expanded TCR counts at PT1 were positively correlated with the patch test score.

Original analysis: Sequenced samples showed a median of around 93,000 TCRs each, with counts running from roughly 23,000 to 700,000. TCRdb re-analysed the RACE reads in MiXCR, keeping a single row per CDR3 protein. The V and J calls come from TCRdb's annotation, not from the publication. Of about 380,000 distinct CDR3 sequences in the sample, about 6% were seen once. This clonotype turned up a few times. The target antigen is unknown. J gave up 5 bases and V 5 bases, and 11 bases lay outside the gene matches. The CDR3 totals 16 residues. Germline lookup yields CDR1 MDHEN and CDR2 SYDVKM. As to time point: patch test 2, 6 weeks after DPC sensitization. Specified treatment: therapeutic diphenylcyclopropenone sensitization with weekly scalp DPC. The authors extracted total RNA from unfractionated whole blood.

Sequencing used whole blood, obtained in connection with sensitization to the hapten diphenylcyclopropenone (DPC). The receptor comes from a woman aged 18-35 years with alopecia areata. Some clones in this sample may be carry-over from other donors' samples. The chain couples TRBV28 to TRBJ2-2; 7 positions agree with TRBD1. CDR3 sequence: CASSPTDRLGTGELFF. As DNA, the CDR3 is TGTGCCAGCAGTCCTACGGACAGGTTGGGGACCGGGGAGCTGTTTTTT.